This TCR beta chain was sequenced during a study of vaccination effects on CD4 cells after COVID-19. Study summary: Sampling occurred a median 72 days post second dose, range 14 to 241. About 2.2 million PBMC per well were cultured with 10 IU/ml IL-2 and approximately 9.1 ug/ml peptides.

As regards this clone: Its target is not known.

CD4+ T cell isolation took place after approximately 11 days of culture. Confirmation by PCR established that the person had SARS-CoV-2 infection between March and December 2020. Participants received two doses of either the BNT162b2 or mRNA-1273 vaccine. Assay used: immunoSEQ multiplex PCR; TCRdb lists only in-frame clones, some missing. The data contain around 53,000 clones, 65% to 75% of them seen just once; the ten biggest clones take up under 5.5%. The CDR3 runs 15 residues. Germline V CDR1 and CDR2: SGHRS, YFSETQ. The ends lost 2 bases at V and 5 bases at J; junction bases unmatched: 7. The rearrangement joins TRBV5-1 to TRBJ2-5, with TRBD1 matching 9 bases. This sample comprised CD4+ T cells from PBMCs cultured without peptide, obtained after COVID-19 vaccination. The receptor was isolated from a human donor who had a prior SARS-CoV-2 infection. CDR3 residues: CASSLNTGGSETQYF. The CDR3 DNA is TGCGCCAGCAGCTTAAATACAGGGGGCTCGGAGACCCAGTACTTC.